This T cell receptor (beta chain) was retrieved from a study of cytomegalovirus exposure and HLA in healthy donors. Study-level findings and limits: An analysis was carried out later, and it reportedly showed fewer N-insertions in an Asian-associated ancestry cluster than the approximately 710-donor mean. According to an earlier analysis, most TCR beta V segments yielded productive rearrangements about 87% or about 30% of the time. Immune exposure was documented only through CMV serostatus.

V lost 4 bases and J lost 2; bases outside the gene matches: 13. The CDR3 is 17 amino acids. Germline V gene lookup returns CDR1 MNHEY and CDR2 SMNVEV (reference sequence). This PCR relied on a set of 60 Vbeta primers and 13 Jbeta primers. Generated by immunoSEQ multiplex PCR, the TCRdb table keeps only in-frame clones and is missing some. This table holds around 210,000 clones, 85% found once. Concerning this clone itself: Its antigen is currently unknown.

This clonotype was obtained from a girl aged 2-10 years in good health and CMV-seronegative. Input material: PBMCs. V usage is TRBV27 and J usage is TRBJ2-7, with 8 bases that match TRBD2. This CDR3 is CASSSPSLAGITYEQYF. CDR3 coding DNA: TGTGCCAGCAGTTCCCCCTCCCTAGCGGGTATTACCTACGAGCAGTACTTC.